This TCR beta chain was recovered during a study of blood T cell repertoires in COVID-19. Study-level information: Spain, Italy and the United States supplied samples that represented acute and convalescent COVID-19. T cells, B-cell-depleted T cells, or PBMCs supplied cDNA or gDNA.

Original data processing: The authors estimated nucleated cell counts from reference gene primer amplification. Data came from immunoSEQ multiplex PCR; TCRdb stores just in-frame clones and leaves some out. That table is the source of V, J and clone size, and D and trimming were worked out from the DNA. The table has approximately 270,000 clones, around nine tenths seen once. CDR3 length equals 17 residues. The germline V gene encodes CDR1 LGHNA and CDR2 YNFKEQ. With 3 bases clipped from V and 2 bases from J, the junction kept 7 bases outside the gene matches. The sequence came from a man in his fifties or sixties with acute or convalescent COVID-19. V gene TRBV4-2 combines with J gene TRBJ2-3; 11 bases are shared with TRBD2. The specimen sequenced was peripheral blood. In nucleotides, the CDR3 is TGTGCCAGCAGCCATGAGACTAGCGGGAACCCCACAGATACGCAGTATTTT. Its protein product is CASSHETSGNPTDTQYF.